The sample holds a few counts of the clone carrying this T cell receptor (beta chain). The data were obtained in a study of T-cell memory formation after mild COVID-19. MiXCR, run by TCRdb on the 5' RACE reads, gives a single entry per CDR3 protein. The table records 550,000 to 600,000 distinct CDR3 sequences, 17% of them present only once. Trimming removed 8 bases at V and 0 bases at J, with 14 bases between. The CDR3 contains 15 residues. CDR1 SEHNR and CDR2 FQNEAQ come from the germline V gene (reference sequence). This chain connects TRBV7-9 to TRBJ2-1, with a possible D match to TRBD2 (5 bases). The clonotype comes from an adult woman who had mild COVID-19 (a few samples of this study predate the infection). Cell type and time point are not known. Sequencing was carried out using PBMCs or a T cell subset sorted from them (not recorded which). The CDR3 reads CASVGGPGSYNEQFF. CDR3 nucleotides: TGTGCCAGCGTTGGAGGACCGGGCTCCTACAATGAGCAGTTCTTC.